Presented here are 21 T cell receptor beta chains from one specimen sequenced in a study of PD-1 blockade in classical Hodgkin lymphoma. Brentuximab vedotin exposure varied, and every patient relapsed after autologous stem cell transplantation. Some clones are missing from TCRdb's copy, which holds only in-frame ones; the method was immunoSEQ multiplex PCR. The sample yields roughly 96,000 clones, 89% seen once. Specimen: peripheral blood mononuclear cells (PBMCs), collected before the second cycle of nivolumab. The receptors shown here come from a human donor with classical Hodgkin lymphoma.

This clone has a handful of counts. V usage is TRBV4-1 and J usage is TRBJ1-1; the match to TRBD1 covers 7 bases. CDR1 is MGHRA and CDR2 is YSYEKL in the germline V gene. The junction had 4 bases not matched to a gene; V was cut back by 2 bases and J by 4 bases. The CDR3 contains 14 residues. CDR3 amino acids: CASSQTSGGTEAFF. The CDR3, as DNA: TGCGCCAGCAGCCAAACTTCAGGGGGCACTGAAGCTTTCTTT.

The chain couples TRBV2 to TRBJ2-3, with D tentatively TRBD1 (5 bases). The germline CDR1 and CDR2 sequences are SNHLY and FYNNEI. CDR3 size: 14 residues. Trimming left V 6 bases short and J 4 bases short, with 14 bases between. In nucleotides, the CDR3 is TGTGCCAGCAGAGGGGCCGAAGGGGCAGATACGCAGTATTTT. It yields the protein CASRGAEGADTQYF.

The rearrangement joins TRBV7-6 to TRBJ1-5; TRBD1 matches 8 bases. CDR3 length: 16 amino acids. V gave up 5 bases and J gave up 0 bases; unmatched junction bases: 6. Germline V gene lookup returns CDR1 SGHVS and CDR2 FNYEAQ. CDR3 sequence reads: CASSPMTGDSNQPQHF. CDR3 bases: TGTGCCAGCAGCCCAATGACAGGGGATAGCAATCAGCCCCAGCATTTT. Filled out from reference TRBV7-6 and TRBJ1-5, the complete variable domain reads GAGVSQSPRYKVTKRGQDVALRCDPISGHVSLYWYRQALGQGPEFLTYFNYEAQQDKSGLPNDRFSAERPEGSISTLTIQRTEQRDSAMYRCASSPMTGDSNQPQHFGDGTRLSIL.

This chain uses TRBV5-4 with TRBJ2-3; 7 nucleotides match TRBD2. This CDR3 has 16 amino acids. Germline V gives CDR1 SGHNT, CDR2 YYREEE (reference sequence). Trimming cost V 4 bases and J 6 bases; bases outside gene matches: 14. CDR3: CASSRPGGASGDTQYF. The CDR3 DNA reads TGTGCCAGCAGCCGCCCCGGTGGGGCTAGCGGCGATACGCAGTATTTT.

The genes are TRBV7-6 and TRBJ2-2; unclear D gene. Looked up from germline, CDR1 is SGHVS and CDR2 is FNYEAQ. V was pared by 0 bases and J by 3 bases, with 8 bases between. There are 15 residues in the CDR3. The CDR3 reads CASSLAGRDTGELFF. CDR3 nucleotides: TGTGCCAGCAGCTTAGCCGGACGGGACACCGGGGAGCTGTTTTTT.

This rearrangement joins TRBV14 to TRBJ2-1, with D tentatively TRBD2 (6 bases). There are 16 residues in the CDR3. Trimming stripped 1 base from V and 0 bases from J, with 10 bases between. The germline V gene encodes CDR1 SGHDN and CDR2 FVKESK. CDR3 loop: CASSQVLGSSYNEQFF. The CDR3 nucleotides read TGTGCCAGCAGCCAAGTGCTCGGGAGCTCCTACAATGAGCAGTTCTTC. Based on the CDR3 plus reference TRBV14 and TRBJ2-1, the full variable domain is EAGVTQFPSHSVIEKGQTVTLRCDPISGHDNLYWYRRVMGKEIKFLLHFVKESKQDESGMPNNRFLAERTGGTYSTLKVQPAELEDSGVYFCASSQVLGSSYNEQFFGPGTRLTVL.

The V gene is TRBV5-1, the J gene TRBJ2-3; TRBD2 is a possible D gene (6 bases). This CDR3 region has 17 residues. Germline-derived CDR1 and CDR2 are SGHRS and YFSETQ. V was trimmed by 1 base and J by 0 bases, leaving 15 bases between them. This chain's CDR3 is CASSLTGRGTSTDTQYF. The DNA of the CDR3 is TGCGCCAGCAGCTTGACCGGGCGGGGCACTAGCACAGATACGCAGTATTTT.

The genes are TRBV21-1 and TRBJ2-1; no check of the table's D call, TRBD1, against the DNA was made. TRBV21-1 is described as a pseudogene. The CDR3 consists of 16 residues. CDR3 DNA sequence: TGTGCCAGCAGCTCGGTCCGGGACACGACCTACAATGAGCAGTTCTTC. Translation: CASSSVRDTTYNEQFF.

V is TRBV5-1 and J is TRBJ2-5, with D perhaps being TRBD1 or TRBD2 (5 bases each). Trimming removed 5 bases at V and 2 bases at J, with 10 bases between. Germline V lookup: CDR1 SGHRS, CDR2 YFSETQ. CDR3 length: 13 amino acids. CDR3 bases: TGCGCCAGCAGAGGGACGCTTCAAGAGACCCAGTACTTC. Its translation is CASRGTLQETQYF. Based on the CDR3 plus reference TRBV5-1 and TRBJ2-5, the full variable domain is KAGVTQTPRYLIKTRGQQVTLSCSPISGHRSVSWYQQTPGQGLQFLFEYFSETQRNKGNFPGRFSGRQFSNSRSEMNVSTLELGDSALYLCASRGTLQETQYFGPGTRLLVL.

This chain joins TRBV29-1 and TRBJ2-7; a possible D gene is TRBD1 (6 bases). The germline V gene encodes CDR1 SQVTM and CDR2 ANQGSEA. The CDR3 sequence is 14 residues long. With 4 bases removed from V and 0 bases from J, the gap between germline ends came to 13 bases. The CDR3 is CSVVGGSLSYEQYF. CDR3 in DNA: TGCAGCGTTGTTGGGGGCTCACTCTCCTACGAGCAGTACTTC.

The rearrangement joins TRBV7-8 to TRBJ1-5, with 7 bases fitting TRBD1. The CDR3 has 13 residues. Unmatched junction bases numbered 5, after V lost 3 bases and J lost 9 bases. Germline V CDR1 and CDR2: SGHVS, FQNEAQ. CDR3 bases: TGTGCCAGCAGCTTCGGGACAGTGGGGCCCCAGCATTTT. Its protein is CASSFGTVGPQHF.

The chain has TRBV11-3 and TRBJ1-5; D might be TRBD1 (5 bases). V was shortened by 5 bases and J by 3 bases, with 11 bases between the two germline ends. The CDR3 runs 14 residues. CDR1 and CDR2 from the germline V gene are SGHNT and YENEEA. The CDR3 coding sequence is TGTGCCAGCAGCCCCCGGGGCCCCAATCAGCCCCAGCATTTT. Its protein is CASSPRGPNQPQHF.

The chain carries TRBV7-2 and TRBJ1-3; D unresolved. This CDR3 spans 14 amino acids. Per germline, CDR1 SGHTA and CDR2 FQGNSA. V was cut by 3 bases and J by 2 bases, with 8 bases left in between. This CDR3 is CASSFSGPGNTIYF. The CDR3 nucleotides are TGTGCCAGCAGCTTCTCTGGGCCTGGAAACACCATATATTTT.

The chain has TRBV28 and TRBJ1-2; D ambiguous. The CDR3 is made up of 14 amino acids. Germline CDR1 reads MDHEN; CDR2 reads SYDVKM. V was shortened by 4 bases and J by 8 bases, with 17 bases between the two germline ends. The CDR3 here is CASSYTGRVAGYTF. The CDR3 DNA reads TGTGCCAGCAGTTACACCGGGAGGGTTGCCGGCTACACCTTC.

For this clone: Other DNA sequences in the same sample also yield this CDR3. V usage is TRBV28 and J usage is TRBJ1-3; no clear D. Germline V gives CDR1 MDHEN, CDR2 SYDVKM. V was clipped by 0 bases and J by 0 bases, with 6 bases between them. The CDR3 has 15 residues. CDR3 protein: CASSLWGSSGNTIYF. The CDR3 DNA sequence: TGTGCCAGCAGTTTATGGGGGAGCTCTGGAAACACCATATATTTT.

The V gene is TRBV6-6, the J gene TRBJ1-1; the D is unclear. The CDR3 contains 14 residues. V gave up 0 bases and J gave up 6 bases, with 11 bases separating them. Germline-derived CDR1 and CDR2 are MNHNY and SVGAGI (reference sequence). CDR3 sequence (DNA): TGTGCCAGCAGTTACTCAGGTCCCCGCGCTGAAGCTTTCTTT. Translated, it gives CASSYSGPRAEAFF.

The chain uses TRBV19 and TRBJ1-1; D unresolved. Germline V lookup: CDR1 LNHDA, CDR2 SQIVND (reference sequence). The CDR3 is 14 residues long. The V gene lost 3 bases and the J gene lost 0 bases, with 8 bases spanning the gap. The CDR3 coding sequence is TGTGCCAGTAGTATGGGAGGGTTGAACACTGAAGCTTTCTTT. Translation gives CASSMGGLNTEAFF.

V usage is TRBV29-1 and J usage is TRBJ2-3, with 10 bases lining up with TRBD2. The V and J ends lost 1 base and 9 bases, in that order; junction bases with no gene match: 4. The germline gives CDR1 SQVTM, CDR2 ANQGSEA. This CDR3 has 13 residues. The CDR3 bases are TGCAGCGTTGAAGCAGCAGCGGGGGGGACGCAGTATTTT. Residues: CSVEAAAGGTQYF.

This clone was seen only a few times. The chain joins TRBV19 to TRBJ1-1; 7 bases map to TRBD1. The V segment lost 6 bases and the J segment 3 bases; nucleotides outside the gene matches: 4. Germline V gives CDR1 LNHDA, CDR2 SQIVND (reference sequence). The CDR3 contains 13 residues. CDR3 residues: CASRIDRDTEAFF. DNA of the CDR3: TGTGCCAGTAGGATCGACAGGGACACTGAAGCTTTCTTT. The variable domain in full, completed from reference TRBV19 and TRBJ1-1, reads DGGITQSPKYLFRKEGQNVTLSCEQNLNHDAMYWYRQDPGQGLRLIYYSQIVNDFQKGDIAEGYSVSREKKESFPLTVTSAQKNPTAFYLCASRIDRDTEAFFGQGTRLTVV.

CDR3 residues: CASSAAGAGEQYF. CDR3 DNA: TGCGCCAGCAGTGCAGCGGGGGCAGGCGAGCAGTACTTC. The chain is built from TRBV10-2 and TRBJ2-7, with 8 bases fitting TRBD2. V was pared by 4 bases and J by 6 bases, with 5 bases of the junction left unmatched. CDR1 and CDR2 from the germline V gene are WSHSY and SAAADI. This CDR3 region has 13 residues.

This chain connects TRBV7-8 to TRBJ2-7; 8 bases are shared with TRBD2. This CDR3 has 14 amino acids. CDR1 and CDR2 (germline): SGHVS, FQNEAQ. Trimming took 2 bases from V and 2 from J; bases not matched to a gene: 2. CDR3 residues: CASSLTSGPYEQYF. CDR3 in DNA: TGTGCCAGCAGCTTAACTAGCGGACCCTACGAGCAGTACTTC.